This TCR beta chain appears in the sequencing data of a study of blood T cells in healthy people across ages. There are a few counts of this clonotype. Total RNA was isolated from each sample in quantities of at least 6 micrograms. Trimming cost V 6 bases and J 1 base; bases outside gene matches: 10. The CDR3 extends over 16 amino acids. Primed by a sample-barcoded 5' primer and a J-beta primer mix, a second PCR proceeded for roughly 6 to 12 cycles. TCRdb reanalysed the 5' RACE reads using MiXCR and keeps one entry per CDR3 protein. Of just under 750,000 distinct CDR3 sequences detected, about 20% appear once; the ten largest clones hold around 22%.

The receptor was derived from a man aged 65 to 85 in good health. Input material: blood. The V and J genes are TRBV12-3 or TRBV12-4 and TRBJ1-1; TRBD1 aligns across 8 bases. The chain's CDR3 is CASRRQGALANTEAFF. CDR3 DNA sequence: TGTGCCAGCAGGAGGCAGGGGGCTCTAGCGAACACTGAAGCTTTCTTT.